This T cell receptor (beta chain) was recorded in a study of beta chain features in type 1 diabetes. Study-wide results and caveats: Shorter TCRB CDR3s, moderately but significantly so, were found in Type 1 diabetes patients in all four CD4+ subsets.

The sequenced template was cDNA made from the entire isolated RNA. Assay used: immunoSEQ multiplex PCR; TCRdb lists only in-frame clones, some missing. The data contain fewer than 400,000 clones, approximately 8% of them singletons. The V end lost 7 bases, the J end lost 5 bases, and 14 bases lay between the germline ends. The CDR3 has 13 residues. Germline V lookup: CDR1 MNHNS, CDR2 SASEGT. Only a few counts were recorded for this clone. The antigen remains undetermined. Source material: central memory CD4+ T cells from blood. This receptor was taken from a woman under 30 in good health. This chain uses TRBV6-1 with TRBJ2-5; D remains ambiguous. This CDR3 is CASNRTPAETQYF. The CDR3 DNA reads as TGTGCCAGCAACCGGACGCCCGCGGAGACCCAGTACTTC.